The present T cell receptor beta chain was sequenced within a study of technical replicates of blood from a handful of donors. Repertoires were generated with immunoSEQ multiplex PCR, while TCRdb's copy carries only in-frame clones and drops some. The sample shows about 62,000 clones, about 89% of them seen only once. This CDR3 region has 15 residues. Per germline, CDR1 LGHNA and CDR2 YNFKEQ. The junction had 6 bases not matched to a gene; V was cut back by 0 bases and J by 8 bases. The chain recombines TRBV4-2 with TRBJ2-3; 9 nucleotides align to TRBD1. What was sequenced was PBMCs. The TCR sequence derives from a human donor in good health. Some clones in this sample may be carry-over from other donors' samples. In nucleotides, the CDR3 is TGTGCCAGCAGCCAAGAAAGGGACAGGGTAACTACGCAGTATTTT. It is translated as CASSQERDRVTTQYF.